The 24 T cell receptor beta chains reported below all come from one sample, sequenced in a study of blood T cell repertoires in COVID-19. Profiled with immunoSEQ multiplex PCR; TCRdb holds only in-frame clones, not every one. In the table there are just under 65,000 clones, 78% of which are singletons. The sample was peripheral blood. The source of these receptors is a man between 60 and 70 years old with COVID-19, enrolled during active disease.

The genes are TRBV27 and TRBJ1-3, with TRBD1 matching over 7 bases. CDR1 MNHEY and CDR2 SMNVEV come from the germline V gene (reference sequence). The CDR3 loop spans 16 amino acids. Trimming took 4 bases from V and 1 from J; bases not matched to a gene: 7. The CDR3 bases are TGTGCCAGCAGTTCTAACCAGACAGGGTCTGGAAACACCATATATTTT. It specifies CASSSNQTGSGNTIYF.

The gene calls are TRBV3-1 (or the pseudogene TRBV3-2) and TRBJ1-6, with D perhaps matching TRBD1 (5 bases). The CDR3 extends over 14 amino acids. In germline, CDR1 is LGHDT, CDR2 YNNKEL (reference sequence). V was pared by 1 base and J by 5 bases, with 6 bases between. CDR3 sequence: CASSQGGDNSPLHF. CDR3 bases: TGTGCCAGCAGCCAAGGGGGCGATAATTCACCCCTCCACTTT.

This chain connects TRBV27 to TRBJ2-2; 11 nucleotides match TRBD1. The CDR3 runs to 18 residues. CDR1 is MNHEY and CDR2 is SMNVEV in the germline V gene (reference sequence). Unmatched junction bases numbered 17, after V lost 8 bases and J lost 6 bases. The CDR3 DNA reads TGTGCCAGCGCGTACCAGAGGGGACAGGGGGAATTTCCCGGGGAGCTGTTTTTT. Its protein product is CASAYQRGQGEFPGELFF.

The genes are TRBV5-4 and TRBJ2-5; a weak D match, TRBD2 (7 bases). The CDR3 is 15 amino acids. CDR1 is SGHNT, CDR2 YYREEE, per germline (reference sequence). With 4 bases removed from V and 0 bases from J, the gap between germline ends came to 13 bases. The CDR3 region is CASSPGGGDQETQYF. In nucleotides, the CDR3 is TGTGCCAGCAGCCCCGGCGGGGGCGACCAAGAGACCCAGTACTTC.

This clone appeared a single time. The chain couples TRBV11-2 to TRBJ1-5, with a possible D match to TRBD1 (5 bases). Trimming left V 0 bases short and J 14 bases short, with 14 bases between. This CDR3 comprises 13 residues. CDR1 is SGHAT and CDR2 is FQNNGV in the germline V gene. CDR3 amino acids: CASSLDGHRTKHF. CDR3 DNA: TGTGCCAGCAGCTTAGATGGTCACAGGACAAAGCATTTT.

The chain carries TRBV10-3 and TRBJ2-3; 14 bases align to TRBD2. Germline CDR1 is ENHRY and CDR2 is SYGVKD. The CDR3 length is 15 residues. V lost 8 bases to trimming and J lost 4 bases; unmatched junction nucleotides: 5. CDR3 nucleotides: TGTGCCATCGGCGGGACTAGCGGGAGTTCAGATACGCAGTATTTT. The encoded protein is CAIGGTSGSSDTQYF.

The chain uses TRBV3-1 (or the pseudogene TRBV3-2) and TRBJ2-7, with a weak D call TRBD2 (5 bases). V gave up 0 bases and J gave up 2 bases, with 11 bases separating them. This CDR3 is built from 15 residues. The germline V gene has CDR1 LGHDT and CDR2 YNNKEL (reference sequence). The CDR3 nucleotides are TGTGCCAGCAGCCAAGATGGGAGACTTCCCTACGAGCAGTACTTC. Translation: CASSQDGRLPYEQYF.

The chain employs TRBV7-9 and TRBJ1-2; unclear D gene. CDR1 and CDR2 from the germline V gene are SEHNR and FQNEAQ (reference sequence). This CDR3 has 15 residues. V was pared by 1 base and J by 2 bases, with 11 bases between. The CDR3 sequence is CASSLVMGGNYGYTF. The CDR3 DNA is TGTGCCAGCAGCTTAGTGATGGGAGGGAACTATGGCTACACCTTC. Combining the CDR3 with reference TRBV7-9 and TRBJ1-2 gives the whole variable domain DTGVSQNPRHKITKRGQNVTFRCDPISEHNRLYWYRQTLGQGPEFLTYFQNEAQLEKSRLLSDRFSAERPKGSFSTLEIQRTEQGDSAMYLCASSLVMGGNYGYTFGSGTRLTVV.

V usage is TRBV27 and J usage is TRBJ1-5, with 7 nucleotides matching TRBD1. Germline CDR1 is MNHEY and CDR2 is SMNVEV (reference sequence). This CDR3 comprises 15 residues. The ends lost 5 bases at V and 4 bases at J; junction bases unmatched: 8. The CDR3 nucleotides are TGTGCCAGCAGTCCGACAGGGTTCGCAAATCAGCCCCAGCATTTT. Protein product: CASSPTGFANQPQHF.

The chain combines TRBV9 with TRBJ2-5; the match to TRBD2 covers 9 bases. Trimming cost V 4 bases and J 1 base; bases outside gene matches: 5. The CDR3 contains 15 residues. CDR1 SGDLS and CDR2 YYNGEE come from the germline V gene. The CDR3 protein is CASSLSGSPQETQYF. CDR3 bases: TGTGCCAGCAGCCTTAGCGGGAGTCCCCAAGAGACCCAGTACTTC. The full variable domain, with the rest looked up from reference TRBV9 and TRBJ2-5, is DSGVTQTPKHLITATGQRVTLRCSPRSGDLSVYWYQQSLDQGLQFLIQYYNGEERAKGNILERFSAQQFPDLHSELNLSSLELGDSALYFCASSLSGSPQETQYFGPGTRLLVL.

The gene calls are TRBV5-1 and TRBJ2-1, with TRBD2 matching over 10 bases. CDR3 length: 15 residues. Germline trimming cut 3 bases from V and 2 bases from J; bases unmatched to any gene: 2. The germline CDR1 and CDR2 sequences are SGHRS and YFSETQ. The CDR3 protein is CASSSSGRPYNEQFF. The CDR3 bases are TGCGCCAGCAGCTCTAGCGGGAGACCCTACAATGAGCAGTTCTTC.

The chain combines TRBV28 with TRBJ2-6; D ambiguous. This CDR3 is built from 11 residues. Germline CDR1 MDHEN, CDR2 SYDVKM. The V gene lost 10 bases and the J gene lost 4 bases, with 5 bases spanning the gap. DNA for the CDR3: TGTGCCACGACAGGGGCCAACGTCCTGACTTTC. The encoded protein is CATTGANVLTF.

This clone appeared a few times. The chain combines TRBV7-3 with TRBJ1-6, with TRBD1 matching over 8 bases. The CDR3 extends over 15 amino acids. Trimming removed 2 bases from V and 10 bases from J; junction bases left unmatched: 7. Per the germline V gene, CDR1 is SGHTA and CDR2 is FQGTGA. The CDR3 sequence is CASSLGQGRESPLHF. CDR3 DNA: TGTGCCAGCAGCTTAGGACAGGGCAGAGAGTCACCCCTCCACTTT.

J is TRBJ2-2 and V is TRBV5-6; D uncertain. V dropped 4 bases and J dropped 4 bases, with 11 bases sitting between them. CDR1 and CDR2 (germline): SGHDT, YYEEEE. The CDR3 length is 14 residues. For the CDR3, the DNA is TGTGCCAGCAGCCCCGCTGGCCCCACCGGGGAGCTGTTTTTT. Its protein is CASSPAGPTGELFF.

The chain combines TRBV11-3 with TRBJ2-1, with TRBD2 as a possible D gene (6 bases). Germline-derived CDR1 and CDR2 are SGHNT and YENEEA. Trimming removed 6 bases at V and 5 bases at J, with 14 bases between. This CDR3 is built from 14 residues. The CDR3 DNA follows: TGTGCCAGCAGATCTCCCGGGGGAAACAATGAGCAGTTCTTC. The encoded protein is CASRSPGGNNEQFF.

V gene TRBV20-1 combines with J gene TRBJ2-1; TRBD1 is a possible D gene (5 bases). The CDR3 covers 9 residues. Trimming pared 6 bases from V and 11 bases from J, leaving 8 bases between. CDR1 and CDR2 from the germline V gene are DFQATT and SNEGSKA (reference sequence). The CDR3 DNA is TGCAGTGCCTTGGGGCAGCAGTTCTTC. This codes for CSALGQQFF.

This clone was counted once. CDR3 sequence: CAWSPQGISQPQHF. The CDR3 bases are TGTGCCTGGAGTCCACAGGGGATTAGTCAGCCCCAGCATTTT. The chain has TRBV30 and TRBJ1-5; 7 positions match TRBD1. The CDR3 is made up of 14 amino acids. Germline CDR1 GTSNPN, CDR2 SVGIG (reference sequence). The J segment lost 6 bases and the V segment lost 2 bases, leaving 7 bases of the junction unmatched. Together with reference TRBV30 and TRBJ1-5, the CDR3 gives the full variable domain: SQTIHQWPATLVQPVGSPLSLECTVEGTSNPNLYWYRQAAGRGLQLLFYSVGIGQISSEVPQNLSASRPQDRQFILSSKKLLLSDSGFYLCAWSPQGISQPQHFGDGTRLSIL.

The chain links TRBV19 to TRBJ1-2, with 10 bases matching TRBD1. The germline CDR1 and CDR2 sequences are LNHDA and SQIVND (reference sequence). After removal of 5 bases from V and 7 bases from J, the junction contained 7 bases not matched to a gene. The CDR3 totals 14 residues. The CDR3 here is CASSAGTGVSGYTF. The CDR3 DNA reads TGTGCCAGTAGTGCCGGGACAGGGGTTTCTGGCTACACCTTC.

The rearrangement uses TRBV7-9 and TRBJ2-2; 11 bases are a match to TRBD2. The germline V gene encodes CDR1 SEHNR and CDR2 FQNEAQ (reference sequence). V shed 7 bases and J 6 bases; nucleotides not matched to a gene: 10. There are 16 residues in the CDR3. DNA for the CDR3: TGTGCCAGCACCAAAACTCAGGGACTAGCGGCCGGGGAGCTGTTTTTT. Its translation is CASTKTQGLAAGELFF.

This chain uses TRBV2 with TRBJ1-6, with TRBD1 matching over 7 bases. The CDR3 contains 17 residues. V shed 6 bases and J 4 bases; nucleotides not matched to a gene: 12. The germline CDR1 and CDR2 sequences are SNHLY and FYNNEI. The CDR3 sequence is CASSNQNRGPYNSPLHF. CDR3 nucleotides: TGTGCCAGCAGCAACCAGAATAGGGGGCCGTATAATTCACCCCTCCACTTT.

This clone has only one observation. A junction boundary mismatches the germline segment, possibly from a read error. V usage is TRBV6-5 and J usage is TRBJ2-2, with a tentative D call TRBD1 (6 bases). There are 13 residues in the CDR3. The germline V gene encodes CDR1 MNHEY and CDR2 SVGAGI. Here the CDR3 DNA reads TGTGCCAGCTTAGGACAGAACCCCGGGGAGCTGTTTTTT. Translated: CASLGQNPGELFF.

Written as DNA, the CDR3 is TGCAGCGTCTATCGGGGGGTATTGGACTATGGCTACACCTTC. This gives the protein CSVYRGVLDYGYTF. This chain links TRBV29-1 with TRBJ1-2; D may be TRBD1 (5 bases). V lost 6 bases and J 3 bases, leaving 17 bases between the germline ends. Germline values: CDR1 SQVTM, CDR2 ANQGSEA. The CDR3 covers 14 residues. Full variable domain (remainder filled in from reference TRBV29-1 and TRBJ1-2): SAVISQKPSRDICQRGTSLTIQCQVDSQVTMMFWYRQQPGQSLTLIATANQGSEATYESGFVIDKFPISRPNLTFSTLTVSNMSPEDSSIYLCSVYRGVLDYGYTFGSGTRLTVV.

This clone was recorded once. The chain couples TRBV5-1 to TRBJ2-7, with 8 bases matching TRBD2. V gave up 4 bases and J gave up 5 bases; unmatched junction bases: 8. Germline lookup yields CDR1 SGHRS and CDR2 YFSETQ. The CDR3 is 14 residues long. The CDR3 is CASSPSGGVNEQYF. The CDR3 coding sequence is TGCGCCAGCAGCCCCTCGGGAGGGGTAAACGAGCAGTACTTC.

This clone was counted between two and nine times. The chain joins TRBV28 to TRBJ1-1; D is undetermined. Trimming removed 2 bases at V and 1 base at J, with 11 bases between. Germline V gives CDR1 MDHEN, CDR2 SYDVKM. The CDR3 is made up of 15 amino acids. The DNA of the CDR3 is TGTGCCAGCAGTTTAACTGTAAGCCAGAACACTGAAGCTTTCTTT. This sequence encodes CASSLTVSQNTEAFF.